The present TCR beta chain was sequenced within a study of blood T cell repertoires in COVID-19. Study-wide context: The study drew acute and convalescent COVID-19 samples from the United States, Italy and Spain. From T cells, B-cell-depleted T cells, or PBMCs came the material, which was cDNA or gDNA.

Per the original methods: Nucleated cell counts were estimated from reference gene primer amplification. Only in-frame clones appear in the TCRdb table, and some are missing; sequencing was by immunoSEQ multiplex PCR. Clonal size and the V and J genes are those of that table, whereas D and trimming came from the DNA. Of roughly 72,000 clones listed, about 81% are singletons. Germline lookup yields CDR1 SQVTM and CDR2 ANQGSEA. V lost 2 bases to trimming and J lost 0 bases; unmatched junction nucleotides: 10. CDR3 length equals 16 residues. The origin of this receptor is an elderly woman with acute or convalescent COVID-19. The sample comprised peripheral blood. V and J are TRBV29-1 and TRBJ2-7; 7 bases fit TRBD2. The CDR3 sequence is CSVERPSSGSSYEQYF. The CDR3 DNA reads TGCAGCGTTGAAAGGCCCTCTAGCGGTAGCTCCTACGAGCAGTACTTC.